These T cell receptor beta chains were read from a single sample in a study of cytomegalovirus exposure and HLA in healthy donors. Libraries were prepared by immunoSEQ multiplex PCR; TCRdb keeps only in-frame clonotypes and omits some of them. The top ten clones hold about 7.8% of a sample with about 120,000 clones, about 73% of them seen once. Material for sequencing was PBMCs. These receptors were collected from a woman between 35 and 50 years old in good health and CMV-seropositive. Each CDR3 is given with its conserved first and last residue. D genes are given only for firm matches. Clone size is given for some rows only: seen once, a few or many times, or a class if the clone is expanded.

V gene,D gene,clone size,J gene,CDR3 protein,CDR3 DNA
TRBV28,TRBD1,.,TRBJ1-5,CASTNRGQAGQPQHF,TGTGCCAGCACCAACAGGGGGCAGGCGGGTCAGCCCCAGCATTTT
TRBV7-2,TRBD1,.,TRBJ2-1,CASSLDRVNEQFF,TGTGCCAGCAGCCTTGACAGGGTGAATGAGCAGTTCTTC
TRBV6-5,TRBD1,.,TRBJ1-6,CASSGTGTANSPLHF,TGTGCCAGCAGTGGGACGGGGACAGCTAATTCACCCCTCCACTTT
TRBV7-2,.,.,TRBJ2-5,CASSLRQGLSARYF,TGTGCCAGCAGCTTACGGCAGGGCCTCTCCGCCCGGTACTTC
TRBV7-6,TRBD1,.,TRBJ1-5,CASSPTTGGAGVYSNQPQHF,TGTGCCAGCAGCCCCACCACAGGGGGGGCAGGCGTTTATAGCAATCAGCCCCAGCATTTT
TRBV18,.,.,TRBJ1-2,CASSPELENYGYTF,TGTGCCAGCTCACCAGAGTTGGAGAACTATGGCTACACCTTC
TRBV4-3,.,.,TRBJ1-3,CASSQETDSGNTIYF,TGCGCCAGCAGCCAAGAGACAGACTCTGGAAACACCATATATTTT
TRBV5-1,.,.,TRBJ2-7,CASSLASGNAYEQYF,TGCGCCAGCAGCTTGGCCTCAGGGAATGCCTACGAGCAGTACTTC
TRBV7-2,TRBD2,.,TRBJ2-3,CASSPSGGEDTQYF,TGTGCCAGCAGCCCTAGCGGGGGGGAAGATACGCAGTATTTT
TRBV5-1,TRBD1,.,TRBJ2-7,CASSPRDRAYEQYF,TGCGCCAGCAGCCCTCGGGACAGGGCGTACGAGCAGTACTTC
TRBV2,TRBD1,few,TRBJ1-5,CASSELQGYQPQHF,TGTGCCAGCAGTGAATTACAGGGGTATCAGCCCCAGCATTTT
TRBV2,.,.,TRBJ1-5,CASSVEGFAQPQHF,TGTGCCAGCAGTGTTGAGGGTTTTGCTCAGCCCCAGCATTTT